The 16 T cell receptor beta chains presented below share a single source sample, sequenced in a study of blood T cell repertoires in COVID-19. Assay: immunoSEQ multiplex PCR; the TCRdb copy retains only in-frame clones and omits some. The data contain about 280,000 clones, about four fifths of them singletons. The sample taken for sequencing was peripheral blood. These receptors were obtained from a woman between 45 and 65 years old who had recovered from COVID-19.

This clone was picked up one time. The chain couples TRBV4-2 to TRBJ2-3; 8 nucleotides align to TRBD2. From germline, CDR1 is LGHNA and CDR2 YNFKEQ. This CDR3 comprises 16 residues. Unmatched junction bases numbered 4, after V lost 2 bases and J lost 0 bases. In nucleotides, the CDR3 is TGTGCCAGCAGCCAATTAACTAGCGGAAGCACAGATACGCAGTATTTT. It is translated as CASSQLTSGSTDTQYF.

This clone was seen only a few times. The CDR3 DNA is TGTGCCATCAGTGAGGGAGCGGGGGCCCCCAGGGAGACCCAGTACTTC. Protein: CAISEGAGAPRETQYF. This chain connects TRBV10-3 to TRBJ2-5; 8 positions match TRBD2. From germline, CDR1 is ENHRY and CDR2 SYGVKD. This CDR3 has 16 residues. V lost 2 bases to trimming and J lost 5 bases; unmatched junction nucleotides: 10.

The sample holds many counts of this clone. CDR3 DNA sequence: TGTGCCAGCGGTGACAGGGGAGCGAACAATGAGCAGTTCTTC. Translation gives CASGDRGANNEQFF. The chain has TRBV27 and TRBJ2-1; 8 positions match TRBD1. The CDR3 is 14 residues long. With 8 bases clipped from V and 5 bases from J, the junction kept 8 bases outside the gene matches. Germline values: CDR1 MNHEY, CDR2 SMNVEV (reference sequence).

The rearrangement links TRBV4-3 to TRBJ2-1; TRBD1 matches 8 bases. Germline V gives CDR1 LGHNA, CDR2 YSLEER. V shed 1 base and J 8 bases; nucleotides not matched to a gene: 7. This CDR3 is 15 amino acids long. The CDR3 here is CASSQAYRGADEQFF. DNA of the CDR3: TGCGCCAGCAGCCAAGCTTACAGGGGGGCTGATGAGCAGTTCTTC.

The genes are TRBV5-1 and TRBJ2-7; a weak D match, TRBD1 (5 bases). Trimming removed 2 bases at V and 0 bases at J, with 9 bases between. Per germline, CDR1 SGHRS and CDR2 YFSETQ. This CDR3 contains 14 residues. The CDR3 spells CASSFPTDSYEQYF. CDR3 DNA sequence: TGCGCCAGCAGCTTCCCGACAGACTCCTACGAGCAGTACTTC.

CDR3 sequence reads: CASSQEKTGDGNTIYF. CDR3 sequence (DNA): TGTGCCAGCAGCCAAGAGAAGACAGGGGATGGAAACACCATATATTTT. The chain uses TRBV3-1 (or the pseudogene TRBV3-2) and TRBJ1-3; 8 bases fit TRBD1. The germline V gene has CDR1 LGHDT and CDR2 YNNKEL (reference sequence). CDR3 size: 16 residues. J was trimmed by 3 bases and V by 0 bases; bases with no gene match: 4.

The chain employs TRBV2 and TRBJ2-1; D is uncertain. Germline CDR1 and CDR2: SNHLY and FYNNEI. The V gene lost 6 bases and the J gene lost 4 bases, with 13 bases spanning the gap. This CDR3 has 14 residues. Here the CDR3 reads CASRVSPGYNEQFF. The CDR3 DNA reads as TGTGCCAGCAGGGTCAGTCCGGGTTACAATGAGCAGTTCTTC.

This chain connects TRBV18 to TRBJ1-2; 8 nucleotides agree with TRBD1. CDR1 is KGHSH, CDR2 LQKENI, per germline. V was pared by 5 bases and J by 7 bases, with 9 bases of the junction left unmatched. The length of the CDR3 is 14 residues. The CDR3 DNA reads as TGTGCCAGCTCATCGGGACAGGCCTTGAGTGGCTACACCTTC. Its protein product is CASSSGQALSGYTF. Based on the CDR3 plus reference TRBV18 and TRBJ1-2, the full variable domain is NAGVMQNPRHLVRRRGQEARLRCSPMKGHSHVYWYRQLPEEGLKFMVYLQKENIIDESGMPKERFSAEFPKEGPSILRIQQVVRGDSAAYFCASSSGQALSGYTFGSGTRLTVV.

In DNA form, the CDR3 reads TGTGCCAGCAGGCGACCCGGGGTGGGAGATGAAAAACTGTTTTTT. It encodes CASRRPGVGDEKLFF. V usage is TRBV27 and J usage is TRBJ1-4; D is ambiguous. Trimming cost V 6 bases and J 6 bases, with 17 bases left between them. The CDR3 totals 15 residues. The germline gives CDR1 MNHEY, CDR2 SMNVEV (reference sequence).

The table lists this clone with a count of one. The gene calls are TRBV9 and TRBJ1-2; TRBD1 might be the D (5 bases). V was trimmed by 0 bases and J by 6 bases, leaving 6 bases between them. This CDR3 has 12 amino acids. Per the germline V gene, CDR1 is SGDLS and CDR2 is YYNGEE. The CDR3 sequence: CASSVGGDGYTF. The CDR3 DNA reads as TGTGCCAGCAGCGTAGGGGGGGATGGCTACACCTTC.

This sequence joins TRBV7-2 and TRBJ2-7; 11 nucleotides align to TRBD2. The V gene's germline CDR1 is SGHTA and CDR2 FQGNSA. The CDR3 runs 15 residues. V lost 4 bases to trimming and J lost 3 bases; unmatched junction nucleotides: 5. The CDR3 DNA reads TGTGCCAGCAGCTCCGGGACTAGCGGCCTCTACGAGCAGTACTTC. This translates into CASSSGTSGLYEQYF. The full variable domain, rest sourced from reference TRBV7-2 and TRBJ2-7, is GAGVSQSPSNKVTEKGKDVELRCDPISGHTALYWYRQSLGQGLEFLIYFQGNSAPDKSGLPSDRFSAERTGGSVSTLTIQRTQQEDSAVYLCASSSGTSGLYEQYFGPGTRLTVT.

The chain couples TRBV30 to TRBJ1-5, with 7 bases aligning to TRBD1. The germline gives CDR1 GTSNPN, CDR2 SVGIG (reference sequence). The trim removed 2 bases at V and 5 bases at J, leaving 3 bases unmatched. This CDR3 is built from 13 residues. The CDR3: CAWSTQGDQPQHF. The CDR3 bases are TGTGCCTGGAGTACTCAGGGGGATCAGCCCCAGCATTTT.

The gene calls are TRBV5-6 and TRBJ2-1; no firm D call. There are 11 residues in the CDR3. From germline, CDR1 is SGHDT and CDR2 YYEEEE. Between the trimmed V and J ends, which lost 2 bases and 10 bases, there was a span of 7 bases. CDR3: CASSLEAEQFF. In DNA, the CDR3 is TGTGCCAGCAGCTTAGAGGCGGAGCAGTTCTTC.

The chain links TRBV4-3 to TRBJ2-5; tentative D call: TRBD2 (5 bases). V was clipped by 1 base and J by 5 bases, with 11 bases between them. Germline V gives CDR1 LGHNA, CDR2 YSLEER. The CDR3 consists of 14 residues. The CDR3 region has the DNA TGCGCCAGCAGCCAAGTTGGAGGTGGCGAGACCCAGTACTTC. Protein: CASSQVGGGETQYF.

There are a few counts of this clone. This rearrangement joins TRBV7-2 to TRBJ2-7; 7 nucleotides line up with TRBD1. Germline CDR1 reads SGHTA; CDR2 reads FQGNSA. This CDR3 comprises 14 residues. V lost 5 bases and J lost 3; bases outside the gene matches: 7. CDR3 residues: CASSPDRDHYEQYF. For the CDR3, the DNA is TGTGCCAGCAGCCCCGACAGGGATCACTACGAGCAGTACTTC.

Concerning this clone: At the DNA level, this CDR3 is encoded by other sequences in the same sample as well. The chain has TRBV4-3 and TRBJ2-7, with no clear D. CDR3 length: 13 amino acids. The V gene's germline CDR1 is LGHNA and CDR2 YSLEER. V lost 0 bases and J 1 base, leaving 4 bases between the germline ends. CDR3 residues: CASSQDLSYEQYF. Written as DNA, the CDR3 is TGCGCCAGCAGCCAAGATCTTTCCTACGAGCAGTACTTC.